Given below is one TCR beta chain in context. These data belong to a study of blood T cell repertoires in COVID-19. At the level of the study: The cDNA or gDNA used as material had been derived from T cells, B-cell-depleted T cells, or PBMCs.

The junction had 30 bases not matched to a gene; V was cut back by 4 bases and J by 10 bases. In germline, CDR1 is SQVTM, CDR2 ANQGSEA. The CDR3 contains 20 residues. Sequenced by immunoSEQ multiplex PCR; TCRdb stores in-frame clones only, minus some. The sample shows more than 200,000 clones, 85% to 90% of them seen only once. The genes are TRBV29-1 and TRBJ2-1; TRBD2 agrees at 8 bases. The clonotype originates from a man older than 75 with acute or convalescent COVID-19. Input material: peripheral blood. CDR3 bases: TGCAGCGTTGGTGGGACTAGTGCCCGTCAAATGGCTCGAAGTCTCCCCGAGCAGTTCTTC. Translation: CSVGGTSARQMARSLPEQFF.